Listed below are T cell receptor beta chains from one sample, sequenced in a study of shared clonotypes between healthy human individuals. Clones were sequenced by immunoSEQ multiplex PCR, and TCRdb holds only the in-frame ones, with some missing. This sample has about 820,000 clones, with 80% to 95% found just once. The specimen sequenced was naive CD8+ T cells sorted from blood. Every receptor here comes from a man aged 25 to 40 in good health. The CDR3 runs from the conserved cysteine through the conserved F or W. The D gene is left open where the match is weak. Expanded clones get a size class; other rows say once, few or many, or leave the size out.

CDR3 protein | CDR3 DNA | D gene | J gene | clone size | V gene
CASSIVIGTGVLSSYNEQFF | TGTGCCAGTAGTATCGTTATAGGGACAGGGGTTTTAAGTAGTTACAATGAGCAGTTCTTC | TRBD1 | TRBJ2-1 | once | TRBV19
CASSLVGEYGYTF | TGTGCCAGCAGCTTAGTAGGAGAATATGGCTACACCTTC | . | TRBJ1-2 | . | TRBV7-9
CASSLGAPGQLQFF | TGTGCCAGCAGCTTAGGAGCTCCGGGACAACTGCAGTTCTTC | . | TRBJ2-1 | . | TRBV11-2
CASSLSAVLVADEGFTDTQYF | TGTGCCAGCAGCTTATCGGCTGTGCTGGTGGCGGACGAGGGGTTCACAGATACGCAGTATTTT | . | TRBJ2-3 | . | TRBV7-8
CASSPRQATNTGELFF | TGTGCCAGCAGCCCACGACAGGCTACGAACACCGGGGAGCTGTTTTTT | . | TRBJ2-2 | . | TRBV9
CASSDTPIGGNEQFF | TGTGCCAGCAGCGATACACCCATTGGGGGCAATGAGCAGTTCTTC | . | TRBJ2-1 | . | TRBV6-6
CASSSFDNSYEQYF | TGTGCCAGCAGCTCCTTTGACAACTCCTACGAGCAGTACTTC | . | TRBJ2-7 | . | TRBV11-3
CASSSPGRKNTEAFF | TGCGCCAGCAGCTCCCCGGGACGGAAGAACACTGAAGCTTTCTTT | . | TRBJ1-1 | . | TRBV5-1
CASSFGLAGVGEQFF | TGTGCCAGCAGCTTTGGGCTAGCGGGAGTAGGTGAGCAGTTCTTC | TRBD2 | TRBJ2-1 | . | TRBV5-8
CASSYSTHYEQYF | TGTGCCAGCAGTTACTCCACCCACTACGAGCAGTACTTC | . | TRBJ2-7 | . | TRBV6-5
CASSPPSGTGELFF | TGTGCCAGCTCACCTCCTAGCGGGACCGGGGAGCTGTTTTTT | TRBD2 | TRBJ2-2 | . | TRBV18
CASSVPGPTGELFF | TGTGCCAGCAGCGTGCCTGGCCCCACCGGGGAGCTGTTTTTT | . | TRBJ2-2 | . | TRBV9
CASSLGYRDVVRYEQYF | TGTGCCAGCAGCTTAGGTTACCGGGACGTTGTTAGGTACGAGCAGTACTTC | . | TRBJ2-7 | . | TRBV13
CASSLGGSTGELFF | TGTGCCAGCAGCTTAGGCGGAAGCACCGGGGAGCTGTTTTTT | . | TRBJ2-2 | . | TRBV7-9
CASSINTPYNEQFF | TGTGCCAGCAGCATTAATACGCCTTACAATGAGCAGTTCTTC | . | TRBJ2-1 | . | TRBV28
CASRSKIRLDTGELFF | TGTGCCAGCAGGTCCAAAATCCGGTTGGACACCGGGGAGCTGTTTTTT | . | TRBJ2-2 | . | TRBV28
CASSGLPSSSIEQFF | TGTGCCAGCAGTGGTCTTCCTTCTAGTTCCATTGAGCAGTTCTTC | . | TRBJ2-1 | . | TRBV27